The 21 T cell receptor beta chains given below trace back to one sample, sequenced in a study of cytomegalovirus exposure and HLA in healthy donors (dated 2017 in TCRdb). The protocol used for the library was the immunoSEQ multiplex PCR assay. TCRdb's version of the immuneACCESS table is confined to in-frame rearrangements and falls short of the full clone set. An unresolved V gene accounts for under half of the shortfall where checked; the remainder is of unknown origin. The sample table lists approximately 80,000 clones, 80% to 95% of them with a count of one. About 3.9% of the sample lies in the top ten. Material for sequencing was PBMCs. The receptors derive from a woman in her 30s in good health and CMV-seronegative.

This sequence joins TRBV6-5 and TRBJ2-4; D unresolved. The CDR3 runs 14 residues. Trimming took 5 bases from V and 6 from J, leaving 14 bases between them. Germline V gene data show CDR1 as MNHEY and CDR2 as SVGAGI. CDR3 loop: CASSDIAGGNIQYF. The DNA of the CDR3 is TGTGCCAGCAGTGACATTGCAGGTGGAAACATTCAGTACTTC.

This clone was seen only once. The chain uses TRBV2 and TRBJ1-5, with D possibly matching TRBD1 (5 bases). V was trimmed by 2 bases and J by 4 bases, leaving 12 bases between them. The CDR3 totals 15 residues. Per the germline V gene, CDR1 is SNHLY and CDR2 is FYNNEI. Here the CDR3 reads CASSEFRAPNQPQHF. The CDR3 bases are TGTGCCAGCAGTGAATTCAGGGCTCCGAATCAGCCCCAGCATTTT.

The CDR3 DNA sequence: TGCGCCAGCAGCCGGATTGGGGGGGGCCCTGAAGCTTTCTTT. Protein product: CASSRIGGGPEAFF. This chain uses TRBV4-1 with TRBJ1-1; possible D gene TRBD1, 6 bases. The CDR3 runs to 14 residues. CDR1 is MGHRA, CDR2 YSYEKL, per germline. Trimming removed 4 bases from V and 6 bases from J, with 15 bases in between.

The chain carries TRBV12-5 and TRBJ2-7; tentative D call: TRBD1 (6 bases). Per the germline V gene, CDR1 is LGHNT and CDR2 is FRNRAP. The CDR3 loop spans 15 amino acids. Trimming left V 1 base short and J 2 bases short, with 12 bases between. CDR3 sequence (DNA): TGTGCTAGTGGTTTGGCGATCCGGGACACCTACGAGCAGTACTTC. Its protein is CASGLAIRDTYEQYF.

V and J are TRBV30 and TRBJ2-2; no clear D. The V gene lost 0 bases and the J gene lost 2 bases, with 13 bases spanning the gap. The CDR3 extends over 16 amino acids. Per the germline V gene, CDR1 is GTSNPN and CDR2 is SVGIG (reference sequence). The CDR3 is CAWSVTSEANTGELFF. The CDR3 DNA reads TGTGCCTGGAGTGTAACCTCCGAGGCCAACACCGGGGAGCTGTTTTTT.

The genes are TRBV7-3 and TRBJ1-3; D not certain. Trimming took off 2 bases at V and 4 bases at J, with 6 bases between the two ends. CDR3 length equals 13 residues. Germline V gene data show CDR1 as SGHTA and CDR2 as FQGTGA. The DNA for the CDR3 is TGTGCCAGCAGCTTAGGGCTGGGAAACACCATATATTTT. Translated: CASSLGLGNTIYF.

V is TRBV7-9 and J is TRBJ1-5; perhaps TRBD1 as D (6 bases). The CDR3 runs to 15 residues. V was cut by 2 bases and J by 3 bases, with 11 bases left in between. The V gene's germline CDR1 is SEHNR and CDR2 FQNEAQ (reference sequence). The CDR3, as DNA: TGTGCCAGCAGCTTATCACAGGGTAACAATCAGCCCCAGCATTTT. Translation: CASSLSQGNNQPQHF.

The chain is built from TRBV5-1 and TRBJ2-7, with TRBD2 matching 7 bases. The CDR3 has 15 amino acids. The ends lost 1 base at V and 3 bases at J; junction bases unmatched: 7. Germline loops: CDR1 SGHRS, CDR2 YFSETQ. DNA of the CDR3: TGCGCCAGCAGCTTGTACTTCGCGGGAGACTACGAGCAGTACTTC. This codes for CASSLYFAGDYEQYF.

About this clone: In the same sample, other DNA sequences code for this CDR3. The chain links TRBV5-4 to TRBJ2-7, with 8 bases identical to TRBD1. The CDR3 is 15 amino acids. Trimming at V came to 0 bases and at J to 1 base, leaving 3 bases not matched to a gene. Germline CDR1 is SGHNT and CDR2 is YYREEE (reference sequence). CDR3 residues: CASSLGGTGSYEQYF. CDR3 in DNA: TGTGCCAGCAGCTTGGGAGGGACAGGATCCTACGAGCAGTACTTC.

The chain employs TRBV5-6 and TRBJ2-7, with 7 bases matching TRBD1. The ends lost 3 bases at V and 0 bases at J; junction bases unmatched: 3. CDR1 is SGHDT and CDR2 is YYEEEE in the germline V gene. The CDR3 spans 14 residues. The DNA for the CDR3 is TGTGCCAGCAGCTCCGGGACAGTCTCCTACGAGCAGTACTTC. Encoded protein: CASSSGTVSYEQYF.

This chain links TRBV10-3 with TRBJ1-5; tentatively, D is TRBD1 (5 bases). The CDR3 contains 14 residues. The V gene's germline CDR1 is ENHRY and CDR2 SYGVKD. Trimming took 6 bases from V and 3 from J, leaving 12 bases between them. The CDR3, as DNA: TGTGCCATCAGAGGCGACAGCCTCAATCAGCCCCAGCATTTT. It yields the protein CAIRGDSLNQPQHF.

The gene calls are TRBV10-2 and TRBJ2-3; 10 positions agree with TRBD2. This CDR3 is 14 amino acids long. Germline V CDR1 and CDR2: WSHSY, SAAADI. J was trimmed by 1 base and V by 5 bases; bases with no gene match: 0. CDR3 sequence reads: CASSSGGGTDTQYF. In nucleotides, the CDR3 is TGCGCCAGCAGTAGCGGGGGGGGCACAGATACGCAGTATTTT.

The CDR3 spells CASSPLEFVREGHDEQFF. The CDR3 DNA is TGTGCCAGCTCACCACTGGAGTTTGTGCGGGAGGGCCACGATGAGCAGTTCTTC. The chain couples TRBV18 to TRBJ2-1, with TRBD2 matching 9 bases. This CDR3 spans 18 amino acids. Trimming removed 1 base from V and 8 bases from J; junction bases left unmatched: 15. Germline lookup yields CDR1 KGHSH and CDR2 LQKENI.

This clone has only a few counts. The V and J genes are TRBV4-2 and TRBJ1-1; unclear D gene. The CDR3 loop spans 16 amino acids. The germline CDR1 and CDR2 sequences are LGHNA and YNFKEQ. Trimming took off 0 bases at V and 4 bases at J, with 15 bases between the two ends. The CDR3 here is CASSQDTAVKVTEAFF. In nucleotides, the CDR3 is TGTGCCAGCAGCCAAGACACAGCAGTAAAGGTCACTGAAGCTTTCTTT.

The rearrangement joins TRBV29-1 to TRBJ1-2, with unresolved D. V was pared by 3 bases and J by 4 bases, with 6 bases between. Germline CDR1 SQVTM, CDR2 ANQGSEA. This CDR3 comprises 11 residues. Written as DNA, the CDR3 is TGCAGCGTTGACAGAAGCTATGGCTACACCTTC. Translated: CSVDRSYGYTF.

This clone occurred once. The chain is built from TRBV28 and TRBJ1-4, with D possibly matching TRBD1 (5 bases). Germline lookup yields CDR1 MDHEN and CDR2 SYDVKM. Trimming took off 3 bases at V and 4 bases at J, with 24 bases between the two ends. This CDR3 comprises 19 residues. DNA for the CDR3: TGTGCCAGCAGTTTTCTTCGTCCCGGTGGGTTGGGACTTAATGAAAAACTGTTTTTT. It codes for CASSFLRPGGLGLNEKLFF.

The CDR3 DNA is TGCGCCAGCAGCCAAGATGGGGGGAGTTCAATCAATGAGCAGTTCTTC. Translation: CASSQDGGSSINEQFF. The J gene is TRBJ2-1, the V gene TRBV4-1, with D perhaps TRBD2 (6 bases). The germline V and J ends were trimmed by 0 bases and 6 bases, with 15 bases remaining between them. The CDR3 totals 16 residues. The germline V gene has CDR1 MGHRA and CDR2 YSYEKL.

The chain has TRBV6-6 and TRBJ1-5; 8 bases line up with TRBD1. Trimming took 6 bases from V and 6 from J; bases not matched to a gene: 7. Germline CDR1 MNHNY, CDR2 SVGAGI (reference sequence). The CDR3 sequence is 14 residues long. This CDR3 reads CASRAGGEVQPQHF. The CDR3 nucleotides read TGTGCCAGCAGGGCAGGGGGCGAGGTTCAGCCCCAGCATTTT.

CDR3 sequence reads: CASSNTNYNEQFF. The CDR3 DNA sequence: TGTGCCAGCAGTAACACGAACTACAATGAGCAGTTCTTC. The chain links TRBV2 to TRBJ2-1; D is undetermined. CDR3 length: 13 residues. Germline-derived CDR1 and CDR2 are SNHLY and FYNNEI. Trimming pared 5 bases from V and 3 bases from J, leaving 8 bases between.

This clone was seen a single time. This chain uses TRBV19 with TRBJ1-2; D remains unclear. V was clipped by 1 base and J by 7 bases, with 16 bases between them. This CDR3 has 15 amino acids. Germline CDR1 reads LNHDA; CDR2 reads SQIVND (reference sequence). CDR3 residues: CASSIAVRGYGGYTF. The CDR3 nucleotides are TGTGCCAGTAGTATAGCGGTTCGGGGTTATGGTGGCTACACCTTC.

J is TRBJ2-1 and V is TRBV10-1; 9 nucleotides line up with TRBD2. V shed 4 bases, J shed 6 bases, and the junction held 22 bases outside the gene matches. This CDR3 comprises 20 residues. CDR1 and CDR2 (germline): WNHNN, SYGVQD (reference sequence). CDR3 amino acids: CASSGKRGSWTRRGGNEQFF. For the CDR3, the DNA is TGCGCCAGCAGTGGAAAAAGGGGAAGCTGGACTCGGCGGGGGGGCAATGAGCAGTTCTTC.